This T cell receptor (beta chain) stems from a study of OX40 agonist ivuxolimab in advanced cancers. Findings and limits, study-wide: Averaging showed that CD8+ T cells had more expanded clones than CD4+ did.

Germline CDR1 SGHRS, CDR2 YFSETQ. The CDR3 spans 13 residues. V was cut by 1 base and J by 2 bases, with 3 bases left in between. As concerns this clone: Its antigen is as yet unknown.

The repertoire was sequenced with immunoSEQ multiplex PCR; TCRdb's copy has only in-frame clones and lacks some. Among approximately 100,000 clones listed, about four fifths were seen once. The receptor comes from an adult with an advanced solid tumor such as melanoma, head and neck, liver or kidney cancer. J is TRBJ2-2 and V is TRBV5-1; the D is unclear. The sample consisted of CD4+ or CD8+ T cells sorted from blood, taken in a trial of the OX40 agonist ivuxolimab. The CDR3 DNA sequence: TGCGCCAGCAGCTTGTACAACACCGGGGAGCTGTTTTTT. It encodes CASSLYNTGELFF.